This is a list of T cell receptor beta chains from one sample in a study of shared clonotypes between healthy human individuals. Libraries were prepared by immunoSEQ multiplex PCR; TCRdb keeps only in-frame clonotypes and omits some of them. Seen here are about 2.2 million clones, about 93% observed once, and the top ten hold more than 1.5%. The sample was naive CD8+ T cells from PBMCs. All receptors come from a man younger than 35 in good health. Some clones in this sample may be carry-over from other donors' samples. The CDR3 runs from the conserved cysteine through the conserved F or W. Fields, in order: J gene, V gene, CDR3 protein.

TRBJ1-3 TRBV27 CASRFGNTIYF
TRBJ2-2 TRBV7-9 CASQLEEELFF
TRBJ1-2 TRBV28 CASRHRDRGFGYTF
TRBJ2-7 TRBV19 CASRPRGINYEQYF
TRBJ2-7 TRBV7-9 CASSPQGLDEQYF
TRBJ2-7 TRBV27 CASSPHSYEQYF
TRBJ2-1 TRBV6-1 CASRRGQGAFNEQFF
TRBJ2-3 TRBV2 CASTLGGSTTDTQYF
TRBJ1-1 TRBV27 CASSSTGNTEAFF
TRBJ2-1 TRBV19 CASSLHPGLAGGEQFF
TRBJ1-1 TRBV5-1 CASSLVGGSAEAFF
TRBJ2-1 TRBV30 CAWSVLPAAYNEQFF
TRBJ2-7 TRBV6-4 CASSDSLSSYEQYF
TRBJ1-5 TRBV19 CASEGQEGYSNQPQHF
TRBJ2-1 TRBV11-2 CASSLGLAGNNEQFF
TRBJ2-5 TRBV4-2 CASSQELQGEGNQETQYF
TRBJ2-5 TRBV15 CATSGTSGSFGETQYF
TRBJ2-5 TRBV15 CATSRRTEVRETQYF
TRBJ2-3 TRBV7-3 CASSLRTLAGGITDTQYF
TRBJ2-7 TRBV27 CASSLAGGYSYEQYF
TRBJ1-4 TRBV19 CASSIEAGRVSEKLFF
TRBJ1-2 TRBV9 CASSVRKDVASGYGYTF
TRBJ2-2 TRBV27 CASSFGTGVVGELFF
TRBJ1-1 TRBV7-9 CASSVPHGDPRGSAAFF
TRBJ1-5 TRBV7-8 CASSPALAYNGNQPQHF
TRBJ1-2 TRBV27 CASSTLDRGGGYTF
TRBJ2-3 TRBV7-8 CASSWLLAGSELSTDTQYF
TRBJ2-7 TRBV11-2 CASSPDSPYEQYF
TRBJ2-1 TRBV9 CASSVANSRGSEQFF
TRBJ2-1 TRBV7-9 CASSLIWPYNEQFF
TRBJ2-2 TRBV27 CASTAGTPGELFF
TRBJ2-1 TRBV7-9 CASSLAGGVHEQFF